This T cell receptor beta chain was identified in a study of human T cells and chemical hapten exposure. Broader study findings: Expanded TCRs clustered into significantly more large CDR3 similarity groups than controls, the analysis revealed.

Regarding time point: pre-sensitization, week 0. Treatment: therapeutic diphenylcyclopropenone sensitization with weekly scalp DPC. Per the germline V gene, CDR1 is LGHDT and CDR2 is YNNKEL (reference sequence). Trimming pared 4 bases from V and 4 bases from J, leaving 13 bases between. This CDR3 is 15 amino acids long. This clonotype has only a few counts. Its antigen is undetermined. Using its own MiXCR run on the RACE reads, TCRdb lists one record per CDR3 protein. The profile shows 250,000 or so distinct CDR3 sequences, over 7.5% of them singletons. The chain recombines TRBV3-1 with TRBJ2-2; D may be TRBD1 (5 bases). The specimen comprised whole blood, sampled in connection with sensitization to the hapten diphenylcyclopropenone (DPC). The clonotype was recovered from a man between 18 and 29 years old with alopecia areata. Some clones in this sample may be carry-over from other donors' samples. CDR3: CASSLHPGATGELFF. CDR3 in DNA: TGTGCCAGCAGCCTTCACCCTGGGGCCACCGGGGAGCTGTTTTTT.